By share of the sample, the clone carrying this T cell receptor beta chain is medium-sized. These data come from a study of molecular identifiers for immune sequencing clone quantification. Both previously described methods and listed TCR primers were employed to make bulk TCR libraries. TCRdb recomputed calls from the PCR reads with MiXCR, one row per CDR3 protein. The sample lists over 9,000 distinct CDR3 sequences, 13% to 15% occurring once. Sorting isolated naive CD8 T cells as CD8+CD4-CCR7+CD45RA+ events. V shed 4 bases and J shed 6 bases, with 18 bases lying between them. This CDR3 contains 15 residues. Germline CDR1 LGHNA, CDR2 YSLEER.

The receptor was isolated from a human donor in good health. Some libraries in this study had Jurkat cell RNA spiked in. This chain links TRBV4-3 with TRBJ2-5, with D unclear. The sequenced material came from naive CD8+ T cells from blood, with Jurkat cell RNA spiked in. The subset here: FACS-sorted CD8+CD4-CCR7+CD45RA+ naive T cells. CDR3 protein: CASSPHFGVSQTQYF. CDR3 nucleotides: TGCGCCAGCAGCCCACACTTTGGCGTGTCCCAGACCCAGTACTTC.